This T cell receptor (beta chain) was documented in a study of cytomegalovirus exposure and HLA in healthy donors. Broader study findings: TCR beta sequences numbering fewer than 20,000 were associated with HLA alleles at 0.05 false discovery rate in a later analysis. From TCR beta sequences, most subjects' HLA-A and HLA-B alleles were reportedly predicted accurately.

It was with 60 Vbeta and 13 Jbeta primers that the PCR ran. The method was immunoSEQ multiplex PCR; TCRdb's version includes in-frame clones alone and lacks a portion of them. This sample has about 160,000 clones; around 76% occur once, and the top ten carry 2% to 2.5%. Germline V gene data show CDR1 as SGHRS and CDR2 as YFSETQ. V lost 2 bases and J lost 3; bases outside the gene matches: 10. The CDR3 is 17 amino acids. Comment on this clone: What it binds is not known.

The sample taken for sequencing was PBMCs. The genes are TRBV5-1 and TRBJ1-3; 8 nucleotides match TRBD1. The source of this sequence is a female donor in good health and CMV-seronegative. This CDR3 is CASSFDGQGKGGNTIYF. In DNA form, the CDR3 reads TGCGCCAGCAGCTTCGATGGACAGGGCAAAGGTGGAAACACCATATATTTT.